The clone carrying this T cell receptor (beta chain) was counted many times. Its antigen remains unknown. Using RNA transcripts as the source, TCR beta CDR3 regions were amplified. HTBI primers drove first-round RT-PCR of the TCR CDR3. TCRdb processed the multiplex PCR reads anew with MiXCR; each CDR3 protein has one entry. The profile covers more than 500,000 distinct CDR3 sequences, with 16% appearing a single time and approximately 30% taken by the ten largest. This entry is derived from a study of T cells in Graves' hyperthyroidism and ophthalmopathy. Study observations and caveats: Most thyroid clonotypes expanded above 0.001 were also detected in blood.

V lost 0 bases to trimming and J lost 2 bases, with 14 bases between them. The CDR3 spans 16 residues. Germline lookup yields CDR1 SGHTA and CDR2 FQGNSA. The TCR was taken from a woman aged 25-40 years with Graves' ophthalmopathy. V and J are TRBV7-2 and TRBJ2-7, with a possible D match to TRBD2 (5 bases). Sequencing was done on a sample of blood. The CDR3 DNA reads TGTGCCAGCAGCTTAGCGAGGGCCTCCCGAGCCTACGAGCAGTACTTC. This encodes CASSLARASRAYEQYF.